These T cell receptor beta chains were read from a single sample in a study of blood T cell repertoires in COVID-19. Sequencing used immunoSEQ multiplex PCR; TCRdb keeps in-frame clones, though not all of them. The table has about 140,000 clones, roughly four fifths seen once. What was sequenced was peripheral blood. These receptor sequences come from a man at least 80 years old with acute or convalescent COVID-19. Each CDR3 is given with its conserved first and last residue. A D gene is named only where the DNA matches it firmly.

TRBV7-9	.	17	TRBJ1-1	CASSFGLTLFMNTEAFF
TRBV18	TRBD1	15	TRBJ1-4	CASSDLRDSWEKLFF
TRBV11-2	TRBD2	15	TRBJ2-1	CASSPLAVSYNEQFF
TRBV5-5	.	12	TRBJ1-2	CASSYNTYGYTF
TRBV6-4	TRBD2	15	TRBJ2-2	CASSASGEYTGELFF
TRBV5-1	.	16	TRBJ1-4	CASSLGQGRTNEKLFF
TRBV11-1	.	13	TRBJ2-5	CASSIVGGETQYF
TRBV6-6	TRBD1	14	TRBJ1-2	CASSPTGDWYGYTF
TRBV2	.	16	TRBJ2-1	CASEPRGGGTYNEQFF
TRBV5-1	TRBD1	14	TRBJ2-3	CASSGGTGQDTQYF
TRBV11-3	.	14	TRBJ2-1	CASSYRTENNEQFF
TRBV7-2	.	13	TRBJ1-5	CASSSQENQPQHF
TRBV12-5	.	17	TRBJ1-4	CASGPRGETLPNEKLFF
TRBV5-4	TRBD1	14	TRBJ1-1	CASSEGTGNTEAFF